This T cell receptor (beta chain) was identified in a study of control samples from healthy donors and cancer patients. The method was immunoSEQ multiplex PCR; TCRdb's version includes in-frame clones alone and lacks a portion of them. This table holds about 220,000 clones, 90% to 95% found once. The sequence was obtained from a man aged 50 or older in good health. Sequencing used blood.

This CDR3 reads CASSATGHEQYV. CDR3 nucleotide sequence: TGTGCCAGCAGTGCCACAGGGCACGAGCAGTACGTC. The gene calls are TRBV6-2 or TRBV6-3 and TRBJ2-7, with D possibly matching TRBD1 (6 bases). The ends were cut back, 5 bases at V and 5 bases at J, with 10 bases in the middle. CDR1 is MNHEY, CDR2 SVGEGT, per germline. The CDR3 totals 12 residues.